This TCR beta chain derives from a study of cytomegalovirus exposure and HLA in healthy donors. To note about this clone: Its specificity is unknown.

The V gene's germline CDR1 is MNHEY and CDR2 SMNVEV (reference sequence). The ends lost 5 bases at V and 7 bases at J; junction bases unmatched: 12. The CDR3 is made up of 15 amino acids. PCR used 60 Vbeta primers and 13 Jbeta primers. Sequencing was performed with immunoSEQ multiplex PCR; in TCRdb, only in-frame clones are kept and a portion is missing. The sample carries over 150,000 clones, just under 75% recorded once. Findings of the study overall: Most TCR sequences were seen very rarely across donors, but some public TCRs occurred in many. Accurate HLA-A and HLA-B prediction from TCR beta sequences was reported for most subjects.

The sequence derives from a woman aged 25-40 years in good health and CMV-seropositive. The sequencing input was PBMCs. The V and J genes are TRBV27 and TRBJ1-2, with TRBD1 matching 8 bases. The CDR3, as DNA: TGTGCCAGCAGTCCCCAAGGGACAGGAGTGAGTGGCTACACCTTC. Translated, it gives CASSPQGTGVSGYTF.